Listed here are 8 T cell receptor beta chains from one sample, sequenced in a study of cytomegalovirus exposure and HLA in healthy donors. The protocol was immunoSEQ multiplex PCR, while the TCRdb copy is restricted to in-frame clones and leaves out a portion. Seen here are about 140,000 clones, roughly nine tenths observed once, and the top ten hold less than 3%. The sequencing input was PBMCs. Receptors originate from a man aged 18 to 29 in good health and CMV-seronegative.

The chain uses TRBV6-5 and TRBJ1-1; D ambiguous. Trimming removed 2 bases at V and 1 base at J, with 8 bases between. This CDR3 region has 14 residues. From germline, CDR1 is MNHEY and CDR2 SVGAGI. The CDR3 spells CASSYAQTNTEAFF. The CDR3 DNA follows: TGTGCCAGCAGTTACGCACAGACGAACACTGAAGCTTTCTTT.

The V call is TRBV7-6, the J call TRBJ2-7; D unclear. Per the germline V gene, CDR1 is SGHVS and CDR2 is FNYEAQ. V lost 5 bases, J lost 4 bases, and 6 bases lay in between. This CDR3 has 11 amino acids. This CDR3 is CASSHGYEQYF. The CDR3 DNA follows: TGTGCCAGCAGCCACGGGTACGAGCAGTACTTC.

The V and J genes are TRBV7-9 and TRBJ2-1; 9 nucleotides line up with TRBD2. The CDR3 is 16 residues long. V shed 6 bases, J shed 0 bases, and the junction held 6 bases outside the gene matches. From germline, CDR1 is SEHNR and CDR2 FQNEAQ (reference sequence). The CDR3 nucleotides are TGTGCCAGCAGACGGACTAGCGTATCCTCCTACAATGAGCAGTTCTTC. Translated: CASRRTSVSSYNEQFF.

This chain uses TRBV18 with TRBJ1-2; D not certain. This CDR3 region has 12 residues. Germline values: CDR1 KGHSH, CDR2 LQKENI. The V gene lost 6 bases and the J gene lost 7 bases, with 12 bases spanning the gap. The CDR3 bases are TGTGCCAGCTCCTCCGGGTATACTGGCTACACCTTC. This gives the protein CASSSGYTGYTF.

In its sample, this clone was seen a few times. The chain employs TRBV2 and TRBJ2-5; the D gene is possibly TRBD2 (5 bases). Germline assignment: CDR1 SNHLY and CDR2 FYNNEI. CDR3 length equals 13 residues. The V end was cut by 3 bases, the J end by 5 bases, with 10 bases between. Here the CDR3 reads CASSDVGGETQYF. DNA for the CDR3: TGTGCCAGCAGTGACGTGGGCGGGGAGACCCAGTACTTC.

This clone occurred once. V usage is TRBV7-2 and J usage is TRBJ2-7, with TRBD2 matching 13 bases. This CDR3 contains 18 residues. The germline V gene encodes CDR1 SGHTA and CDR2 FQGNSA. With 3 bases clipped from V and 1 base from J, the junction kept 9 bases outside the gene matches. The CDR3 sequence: CASSLLGLAGRGSYEQYF. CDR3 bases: TGTGCCAGCAGCTTGTTGGGACTAGCGGGGCGGGGGTCCTACGAGCAGTACTTC.

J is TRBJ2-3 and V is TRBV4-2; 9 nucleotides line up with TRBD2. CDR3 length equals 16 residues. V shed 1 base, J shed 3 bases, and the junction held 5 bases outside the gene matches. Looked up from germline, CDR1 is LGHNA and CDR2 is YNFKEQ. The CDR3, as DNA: TGTGCCAGCAGCCAAGTCACAGCGGGGGGTACAGATACGCAGTATTTT. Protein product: CASSQVTAGGTDTQYF.

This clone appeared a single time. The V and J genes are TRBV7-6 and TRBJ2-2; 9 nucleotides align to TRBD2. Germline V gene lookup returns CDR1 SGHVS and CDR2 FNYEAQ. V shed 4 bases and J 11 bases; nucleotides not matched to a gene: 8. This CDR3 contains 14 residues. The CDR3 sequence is CASSSGLAFVELFF. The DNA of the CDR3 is TGTGCCAGCAGCTCCGGACTAGCGTTCGTAGAGCTGTTTTTT.